This T cell receptor beta chain was captured in a study of CD8 T cells in Susac syndrome. General observations from the study: As acknowledged by the study, its TCR sequencing and HLA analysis included a relatively small number of individuals.

On this clonotype itself: The target antigen is unknown.

Germline CDR1 is MNHEY and CDR2 is SVGAGI. This CDR3 region has 15 residues. With 6 bases removed from V and 5 bases from J, the gap between germline ends came to 17 bases. After extraction with the RNeasy kit, about 0.45 to 1 ug of the RNA was reverse transcribed using random hexamers. Amplification of the TCR beta CDR3 was carried out by immunoSEQ multiplex PCR, which spanned a total of 54 Vbeta and 13 Jbeta segments. MiXCR, run by TCRdb on the immunoSEQ multiplex PCR reads, gives a single entry per CDR3 protein. The sample shows some 300,000 distinct CDR3 sequences, approximately 89% of them seen only once.

Sequencing used CD8+ T cells from PBMCs. This TCR was recovered from a human donor with multiple sclerosis. The chain employs TRBV6-5 and TRBJ1-5; weak D call: TRBD1 (5 bases). Written as DNA, the CDR3 is TGTGCCAGCAGACCACTGGGGGTGTGGGATCAGCCCCAGCATTTT. Residues: CASRPLGVWDQPQHF.